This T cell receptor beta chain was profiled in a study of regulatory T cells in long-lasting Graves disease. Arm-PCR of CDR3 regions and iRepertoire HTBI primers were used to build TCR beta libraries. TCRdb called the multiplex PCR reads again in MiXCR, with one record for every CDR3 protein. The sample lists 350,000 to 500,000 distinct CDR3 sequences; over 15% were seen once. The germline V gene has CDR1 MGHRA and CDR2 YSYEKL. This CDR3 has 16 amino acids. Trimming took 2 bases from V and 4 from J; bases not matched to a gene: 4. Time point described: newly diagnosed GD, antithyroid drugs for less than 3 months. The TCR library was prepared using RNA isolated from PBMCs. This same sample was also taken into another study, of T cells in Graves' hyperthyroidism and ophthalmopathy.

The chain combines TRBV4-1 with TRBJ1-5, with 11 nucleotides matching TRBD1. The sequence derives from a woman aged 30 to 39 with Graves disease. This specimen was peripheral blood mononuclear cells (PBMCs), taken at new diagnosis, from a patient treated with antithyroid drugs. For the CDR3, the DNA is TGCGCCAGCAGCCAACCGGGACAGGGGGTTAATCAGCCCCAGCATTTT. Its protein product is CASSQPGQGVNQPQHF.